The rows below give T cell receptor beta chains drawn from one sample of a study of shared T cell receptors in the human thymus. Produced via immunoSEQ multiplex PCR; TCRdb's table is partial and in-frame only. The sample consists of more than 550,000 clones, approximately 87% of them appearing once. These data were also filed under a second study, of human thymus T cells.

Source material: thymocytes. Receptors originate from a boy younger than two with a congenital heart defect. The CDR3 runs from the conserved cysteine through the conserved F or W. Each record gives: J gene, V gene, clone size, D gene, CDR3 protein, CDR3 DNA. A D gene is named only where the DNA matches it firmly. Clone sizes are given selectively: once, few, many, or a class where the clone is expanded.

TRBJ2-1,TRBV20-1,NA,NA,CSAIVDEQFF,TGCAGTGCGATAGTGGATGAGCAGTTCTTC
TRBJ1-2,TRBV28,NA,NA,CASSIILMAGYGYTF,TGTGCCAGCAGTATCATCCTGATGGCGGGGTATGGCTACACCTTC
TRBJ2-7,TRBV12-5,NA,NA,CASVAESYEQYF,TGTGCTAGTGTAGCAGAATCCTACGAGCAGTACTTC
TRBJ1-1,TRBV6-1,NA,TRBD1,CATFDRVNTEAFF,TGTGCCACCTTCGACAGGGTAAACACTGAAGCTTTCTTT
TRBJ1-5,TRBV15,NA,NA,CATSSPRQVRQPQHF,TGTGCCACCAGCAGTCCACGACAGGTTCGTCAGCCCCAGCATTTT
TRBJ2-3,TRBV27,NA,NA,CASSLRGALSPDTQYF,TGTGCCAGCAGTTTACGGGGGGCCCTCAGCCCAGATACGCAGTATTTT
TRBJ1-1,TRBV7-9,NA,TRBD1,CASTLGDSMNTEAFF,TGTGCCAGCACTCTAGGGGACAGCATGAACACTGAAGCTTTCTTT
TRBJ2-4,TRBV4-1,NA,NA,CASSQILFDALRNIQYF,TGCGCCAGCAGCCAAATTTTGTTCGATGCGCTGAGGAACATTCAGTACTTC
TRBJ1-6,TRBV28,NA,TRBD1,CASRLDRGHYNSPLHF,TGTGCCAGCAGGCTGGACAGGGGCCACTATAATTCACCCCTCCACTTT
TRBJ2-5,TRBV29-1,NA,NA,CSAGDWGDETQHF,TGCAGCGCCGGAGATTGGGGAGACGAGACCCAGCACTTC
TRBJ2-2,TRBV27,NA,TRBD2,CASSLGLAGAGELFF,TGTGCCAGCAGTTTAGGACTAGCGGGAGCCGGGGAGCTGTTTTTT
TRBJ1-2,TRBV4-1,NA,TRBD1,CASSQARLLLKGQNYGYTF,TGCGCCAGCAGCCAAGCCCGCTTACTTCTAAAGGGACAGAATTATGGCTACACCTTC
TRBJ2-1,TRBV7-6,NA,TRBD2,CASSLSYGGRIQFF,TGTGCCAGCAGCTTAAGCTACGGCGGGAGAATCCAGTTCTTC
TRBJ2-1,TRBV27,NA,TRBD1,CASSPPLPTGSNEQFF,TGTGCCAGCAGCCCACCACTCCCGACAGGGTCCAATGAGCAGTTCTTC
TRBJ2-7,TRBV4-3,NA,TRBD2,CASSQAPSGSSEQYF,TGCGCCAGCAGCCAAGCCCCTAGCGGGAGTTCCGAGCAGTACTTC
TRBJ1-4,TRBV11-2,NA,TRBD1,CASSSMSRDRGSNEKLFF,TGTGCCAGCAGCTCGATGTCCCGGGACAGGGGGTCTAATGAAAAACTGTTTTTT
TRBJ2-1,TRBV5-4,NA,TRBD2,CASSLWREAAYNEQFF,TGTGCCAGCAGCTTGTGGCGGGAGGCCGCCTACAATGAGCAGTTCTTC
TRBJ2-2,TRBV14,NA,TRBD2,CASSRSGTSGRVPNTGELFF,TGTGCCAGCAGCCGGTCCGGGACTAGCGGGAGGGTCCCGAACACCGGGGAGCTGTTTTTT
TRBJ2-7,TRBV14,few,NA,CASSRRSQVPPYEQYF,TGTGCCAGCAGCCGCCGATCCCAGGTGCCCCCCTACGAGCAGTACTTC
TRBJ2-7,TRBV7-2,NA,TRBD1,CASSRSHHRQGHEQYF,TGTGCCAGCAGCCGGTCCCACCATCGACAGGGCCACGAGCAGTACTTC
TRBJ2-7,TRBV18,NA,TRBD1,CASTGTGPIYEQYF,TGTGCCAGCACCGGGACAGGTCCTATTTACGAGCAGTACTTC
TRBJ2-1,TRBV15,NA,TRBD2,CATSRVALAGGYNEQFF,TGTGCCACCAGCAGAGTGGCCCTAGCGGGGGGCTACAATGAGCAGTTCTTC
TRBJ2-3,TRBV5-3,NA,NA,CARSSRTTDTQYF,TGTGCCAGAAGCTCTAGAACCACAGATACGCAGTATTTT
TRBJ2-7,TRBV9,NA,TRBD1,CASTVGDSSYEQYF,TGTGCCAGCACGGTGGGGGACAGTTCCTACGAGCAGTACTTC
TRBJ1-4,TRBV7-2,NA,NA,CASSLGRAGSEKLFF,TGTGCCAGCAGCTTAGGGAGGGCCGGGAGCGAAAAACTGTTTTTT
TRBJ2-1,TRBV5-1,NA,TRBD1,CASRTPTGGYNEQFF,TGCGCCAGCAGGACCCCGACAGGGGGTTACAATGAGCAGTTCTTC
TRBJ2-3,TRBV11-3,NA,NA,CASSLDRNTQYF,TGTGCCAGCAGCTTAGATAGAAATACGCAGTATTTT
TRBJ1-1,TRBV2,NA,NA,CASSEKEAGVNTEAFF,TGTGCCAGCAGTGAAAAGGAAGCAGGGGTGAACACTGAAGCTTTCTTT
TRBJ2-7,TRBV27,NA,TRBD2,CASSSLAGRIYEQYF,TGTGCCAGCAGTTCCTTAGCCGGGAGGATCTACGAGCAGTACTTC
TRBJ2-7,TRBV4-1,NA,TRBD1,CASSQDRVGQGCEQYF,TGCGCCAGCAGCCAAGATCGTGTAGGACAGGGCTGCGAGCAGTACTTC
TRBJ1-4,TRBV4-3,NA,TRBD1,CASTTGTSTNEKLFF,TGCGCCAGTACGACAGGGACATCAACTAATGAAAAACTGTTTTTT
TRBJ1-1,TRBV19,few,NA,CASSRTVNTEAFF,TGTGCCAGTAGTCGGACAGTGAACACTGAAGCTTTCTTT
TRBJ1-2,TRBV10-3,NA,TRBD1,CAISLDRDYGYTF,TGTGCCATCAGTTTGGACAGGGACTATGGCTACACCTTC
TRBJ1-2,TRBV6-1,NA,NA,CASSEGTIYGYTF,TGTGCCAGCAGTGAAGGGACTATTTATGGCTACACCTTC
TRBJ1-1,TRBV29-1,NA,NA,CSVEGLLSTMNTEAFF,TGCAGCGTTGAAGGTCTTTTGTCAACAATGAACACTGAAGCTTTCTTT
TRBJ1-5,TRBV5-1,NA,TRBD1,CASSYGTGENQPQHF,TGCGCCAGCAGCTATGGTACAGGGGAGAATCAGCCCCAGCATTTT
TRBJ2-7,TRBV4-1,NA,TRBD2,CASSPGTSGTAYEQYF,TGCGCCAGCAGCCCTGGGACTAGCGGGACCGCCTACGAGCAGTACTTC
TRBJ2-7,TRBV2,NA,NA,CASSGTVYEQYF,TGTGCCAGCAGTGGGACAGTCTACGAGCAGTACTTC
TRBJ2-1,TRBV19,few,TRBD2,CASSPTSGRAPESYNEQFF,TGTGCCAGTAGTCCAACTAGCGGGAGGGCCCCCGAATCCTACAATGAGCAGTTCTTC
TRBJ2-1,TRBV5-6,NA,TRBD2,CASSLGASGGSYNEQFF,TGTGCCAGCAGCTTGGGAGCTAGCGGGGGTTCCTACAATGAGCAGTTCTTC
TRBJ2-1,TRBV5-1,NA,TRBD2,CASSLRTSSGYNEQFF,TGCGCCAGCAGCCTAAGGACTAGTTCGGGATATAATGAGCAGTTCTTC
TRBJ2-7,TRBV28,once,TRBD2,CASYNPRDITSGEIHEQYF,TGTGCCAGCTACAACCCCAGGGATATCACTAGCGGGGAAATTCACGAGCAGTACTTC
TRBJ2-2,TRBV7-2,NA,NA,CASSLVQARTGELFF,TGTGCCAGCAGCTTAGTGCAGGCCAGGACCGGGGAGCTGTTTTTT
TRBJ2-7,TRBV5-8,NA,TRBD1,CASSLGRGQYEQYF,TGTGCCAGCAGCTTGGGCAGGGGGCAGTACGAGCAGTACTTC
TRBJ2-2,TRBV4-1,NA,NA,CASSQGVTGELFF,TGCGCCAGCAGCCAAGGAGTCACCGGGGAGCTGTTTTTT
TRBJ1-6,TRBV5-4,NA,TRBD1,CASSAPGQGNSPLHF,TGTGCCAGCAGCGCTCCGGGACAGGGGAATTCACCCCTCCACTTT
TRBJ2-1,TRBV9,NA,NA,CASSHNSSYNEQFF,TGTGCCAGCAGCCATAATAGCTCCTACAATGAGCAGTTCTTC